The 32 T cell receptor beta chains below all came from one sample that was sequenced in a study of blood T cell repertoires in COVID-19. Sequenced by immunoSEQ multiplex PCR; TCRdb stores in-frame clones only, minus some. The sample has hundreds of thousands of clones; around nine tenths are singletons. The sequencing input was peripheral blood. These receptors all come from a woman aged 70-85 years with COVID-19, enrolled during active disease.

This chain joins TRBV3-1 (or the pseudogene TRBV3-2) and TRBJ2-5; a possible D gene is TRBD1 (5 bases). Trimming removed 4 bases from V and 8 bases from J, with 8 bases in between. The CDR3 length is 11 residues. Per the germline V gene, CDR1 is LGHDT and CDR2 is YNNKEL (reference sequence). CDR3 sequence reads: CASSRQGTQYF. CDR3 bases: TGTGCCAGCAGCCGGCAGGGAACCCAGTACTTC.

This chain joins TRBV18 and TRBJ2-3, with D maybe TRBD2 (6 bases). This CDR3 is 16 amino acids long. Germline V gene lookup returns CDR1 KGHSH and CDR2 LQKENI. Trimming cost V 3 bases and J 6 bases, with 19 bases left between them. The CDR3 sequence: CASSPRLVTTGDTQYF. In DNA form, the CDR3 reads TGTGCCAGCTCACCGCGACTAGTCACAACCGGCGATACGCAGTATTTT. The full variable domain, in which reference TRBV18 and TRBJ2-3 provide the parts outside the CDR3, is NAGVMQNPRHLVRRRGQEARLRCSPMKGHSHVYWYRQLPEEGLKFMVYLQKENIIDESGMPKERFSAEFPKEGPSILRIQQVVRGDSAAYFCASSPRLVTTGDTQYFGPGTRLTVL.

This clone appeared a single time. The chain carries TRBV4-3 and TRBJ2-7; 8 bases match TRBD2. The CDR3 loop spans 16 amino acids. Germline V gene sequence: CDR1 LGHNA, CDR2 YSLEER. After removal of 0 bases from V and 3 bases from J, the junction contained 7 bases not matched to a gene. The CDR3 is CASSQERQRENYEQYF. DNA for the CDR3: TGCGCCAGCAGCCAAGAGAGGCAGCGGGAGAACTACGAGCAGTACTTC.

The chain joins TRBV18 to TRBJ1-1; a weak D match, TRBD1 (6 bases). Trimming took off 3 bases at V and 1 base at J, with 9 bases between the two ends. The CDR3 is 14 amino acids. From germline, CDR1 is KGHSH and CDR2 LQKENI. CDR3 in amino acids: CASSPGGRNTEAFF. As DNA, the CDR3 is TGTGCCAGCTCACCCGGGGGGCGGAACACTGAAGCTTTCTTT.

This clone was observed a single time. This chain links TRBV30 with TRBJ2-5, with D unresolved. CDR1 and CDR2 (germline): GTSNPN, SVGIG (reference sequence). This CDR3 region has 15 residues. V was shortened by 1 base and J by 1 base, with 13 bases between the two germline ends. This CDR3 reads CAWSALGWAQETQYF. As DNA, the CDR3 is TGTGCCTGGAGTGCTCTTGGGTGGGCCCAAGAGACCCAGTACTTC.

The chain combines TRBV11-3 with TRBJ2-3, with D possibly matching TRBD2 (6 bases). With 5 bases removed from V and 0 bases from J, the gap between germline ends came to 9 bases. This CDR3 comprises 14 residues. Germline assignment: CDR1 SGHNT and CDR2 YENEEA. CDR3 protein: CASSAGLSTDTQYF. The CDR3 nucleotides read TGTGCCAGCAGCGCGGGGTTAAGCACAGATACGCAGTATTTT.

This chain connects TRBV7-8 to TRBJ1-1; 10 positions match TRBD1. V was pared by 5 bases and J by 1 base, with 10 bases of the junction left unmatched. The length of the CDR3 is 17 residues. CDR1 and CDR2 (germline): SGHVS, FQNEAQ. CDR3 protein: CASSPGQGRPENTEAFF. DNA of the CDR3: TGTGCCAGCAGCCCGGGACAGGGGAGGCCGGAGAACACTGAAGCTTTCTTT. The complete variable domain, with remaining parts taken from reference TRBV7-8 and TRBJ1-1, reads GAGVSQSPRYKVAKRGQDVALRCDPISGHVSLFWYQQALGQGPEFLTYFQNEAQLDKSGLPSDRFFAERPEGSVSTLKIQRTQQEDSAVYLCASSPGQGRPENTEAFFGQGTRLTVV.

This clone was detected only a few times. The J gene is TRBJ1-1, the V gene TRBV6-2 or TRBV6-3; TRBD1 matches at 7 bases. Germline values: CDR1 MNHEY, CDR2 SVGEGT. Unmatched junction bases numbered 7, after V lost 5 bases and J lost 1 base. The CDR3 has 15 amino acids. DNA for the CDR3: TGTGCCAGCAGTCCAGACAGGGTCGGGAACACTGAAGCTTTCTTT. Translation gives CASSPDRVGNTEAFF.

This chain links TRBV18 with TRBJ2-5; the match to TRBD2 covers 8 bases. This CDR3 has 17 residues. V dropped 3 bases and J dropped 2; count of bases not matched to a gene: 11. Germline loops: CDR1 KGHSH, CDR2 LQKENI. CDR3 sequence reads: CASSPLLAGPGQETQYF. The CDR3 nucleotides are TGTGCCAGCTCACCCCTATTAGCGGGGCCGGGACAAGAGACCCAGTACTTC.

The CDR3 sequence: CASSVVGRFSGNTIYF. DNA for the CDR3: TGTGCCAGCAGTGTGGTGGGCAGATTCTCTGGAAACACCATATATTTT. The chain uses TRBV2 and TRBJ1-3; D is unclear. V was trimmed by 4 bases and J by 0 bases, leaving 13 bases between them. Germline values: CDR1 SNHLY, CDR2 FYNNEI. CDR3 length: 16 amino acids.

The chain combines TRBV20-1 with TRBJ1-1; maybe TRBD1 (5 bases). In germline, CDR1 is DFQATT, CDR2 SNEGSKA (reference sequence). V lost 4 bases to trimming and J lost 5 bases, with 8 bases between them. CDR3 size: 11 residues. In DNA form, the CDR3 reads TGCAGTGCTATTGGGGGGACTGAAGCTTTCTTT. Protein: CSAIGGTEAFF.

In DNA form, the CDR3 reads TGTGCCAGCAGTTTCCCGGGGAACTATGGCTACACCTTC. Protein: CASSFPGNYGYTF. The gene calls are TRBV12-3 or TRBV12-4 and TRBJ1-2, with unresolved D. The V end lost 3 bases, the J end lost 2 bases, and 7 bases lay between the germline ends. The CDR3 contains 13 residues.

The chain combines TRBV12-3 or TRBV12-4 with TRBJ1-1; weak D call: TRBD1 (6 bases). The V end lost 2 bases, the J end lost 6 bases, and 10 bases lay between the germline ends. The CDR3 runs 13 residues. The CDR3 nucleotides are TGTGCCAGCAGTTTATGGGGGCCGGCTGAAGCTTTCTTT. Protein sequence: CASSLWGPAEAFF.

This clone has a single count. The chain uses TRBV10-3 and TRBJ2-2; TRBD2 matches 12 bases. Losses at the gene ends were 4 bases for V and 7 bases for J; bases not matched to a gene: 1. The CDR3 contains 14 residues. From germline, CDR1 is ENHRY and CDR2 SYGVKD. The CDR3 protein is CAISGLAGDGELFF. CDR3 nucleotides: TGTGCCATCAGTGGACTAGCGGGGGACGGGGAGCTGTTTTTT.

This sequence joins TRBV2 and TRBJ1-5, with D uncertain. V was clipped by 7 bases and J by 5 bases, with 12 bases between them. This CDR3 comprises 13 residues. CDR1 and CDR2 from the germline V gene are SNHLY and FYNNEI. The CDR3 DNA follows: TGTGCCAGCAAGGTGGAGGGCTATCAGCCCCAGCATTTT. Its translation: CASKVEGYQPQHF. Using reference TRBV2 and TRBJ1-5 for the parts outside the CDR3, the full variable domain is EPEVTQTPSHQVTQMGQEVILRCVPISNHLYFYWYRQILGQKVEFLVSFYNNEISEKSEIFDDQFSVERPDGSNFTLKIRSTKLEDSAMYFCASKVEGYQPQHFGDGTRLSIL.

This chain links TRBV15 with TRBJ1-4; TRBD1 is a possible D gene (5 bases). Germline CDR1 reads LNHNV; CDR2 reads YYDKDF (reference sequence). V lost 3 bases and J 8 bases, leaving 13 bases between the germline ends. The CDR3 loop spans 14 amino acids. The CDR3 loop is CATSRLTDGEKLFF. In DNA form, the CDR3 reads TGTGCCACCAGCAGGTTGACAGACGGGGAAAAACTGTTTTTT.

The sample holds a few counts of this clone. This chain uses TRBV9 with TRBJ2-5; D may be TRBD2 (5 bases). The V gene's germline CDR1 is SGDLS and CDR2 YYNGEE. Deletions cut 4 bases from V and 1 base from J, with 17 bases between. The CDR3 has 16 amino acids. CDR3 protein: CASSPRGLDFQETQYF. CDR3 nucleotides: TGTGCCAGCAGCCCCCGCGGGCTAGACTTCCAAGAGACCCAGTACTTC. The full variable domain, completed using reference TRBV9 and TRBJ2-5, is DSGVTQTPKHLITATGQRVTLRCSPRSGDLSVYWYQQSLDQGLQFLIQYYNGEERAKGNILERFSAQQFPDLHSELNLSSLELGDSALYFCASSPRGLDFQETQYFGPGTRLLVL.

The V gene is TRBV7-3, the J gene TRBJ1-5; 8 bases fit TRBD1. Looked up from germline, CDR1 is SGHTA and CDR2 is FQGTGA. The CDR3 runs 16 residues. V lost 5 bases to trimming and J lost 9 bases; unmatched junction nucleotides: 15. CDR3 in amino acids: CASSLLRDRQKRPQHF. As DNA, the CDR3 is TGTGCCAGCAGCCTCCTCCGGGACAGGCAAAAGAGGCCCCAGCATTTT.

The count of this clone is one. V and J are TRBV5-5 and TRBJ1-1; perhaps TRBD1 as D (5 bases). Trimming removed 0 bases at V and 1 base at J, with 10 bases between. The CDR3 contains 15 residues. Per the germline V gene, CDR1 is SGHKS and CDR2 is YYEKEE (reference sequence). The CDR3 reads CASSLGGTPNTEAFF. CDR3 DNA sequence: TGTGCCAGCAGCTTGGGAGGGACTCCGAACACTGAAGCTTTCTTT.

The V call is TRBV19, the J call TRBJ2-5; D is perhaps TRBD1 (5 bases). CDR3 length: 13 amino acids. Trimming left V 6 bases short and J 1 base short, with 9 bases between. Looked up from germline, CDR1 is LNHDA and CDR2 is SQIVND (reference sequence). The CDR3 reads CASRDSLQETQYF. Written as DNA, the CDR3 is TGTGCCAGTAGAGACAGCCTCCAAGAGACCCAGTACTTC. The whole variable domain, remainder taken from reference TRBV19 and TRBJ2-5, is DGGITQSPKYLFRKEGQNVTLSCEQNLNHDAMYWYRQDPGQGLRLIYYSQIVNDFQKGDIAEGYSVSREKKESFPLTVTSAQKNPTAFYLCASRDSLQETQYFGPGTRLLVL.

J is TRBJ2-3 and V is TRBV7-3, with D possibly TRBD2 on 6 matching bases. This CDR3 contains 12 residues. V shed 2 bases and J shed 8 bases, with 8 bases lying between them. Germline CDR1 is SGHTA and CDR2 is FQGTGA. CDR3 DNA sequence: TGTGCCAGCAGCTTAGCCGGGGGTACGCAGTATTTT. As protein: CASSLAGGTQYF.

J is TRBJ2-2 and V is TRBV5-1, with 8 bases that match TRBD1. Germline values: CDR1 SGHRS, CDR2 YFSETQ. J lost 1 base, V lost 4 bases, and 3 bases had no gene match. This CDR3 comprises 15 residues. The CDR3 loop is CASSGGQGNTGELFF. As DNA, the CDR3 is TGCGCCAGCAGCGGAGGACAGGGGAACACCGGGGAGCTGTTTTTT.

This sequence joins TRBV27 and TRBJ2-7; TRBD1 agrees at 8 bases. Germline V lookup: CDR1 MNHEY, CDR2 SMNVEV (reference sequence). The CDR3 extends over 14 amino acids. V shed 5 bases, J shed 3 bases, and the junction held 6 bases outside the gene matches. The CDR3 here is CASSHQGQGYEQYF. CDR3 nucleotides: TGTGCCAGCAGTCACCAAGGACAGGGCTACGAGCAGTACTTC.

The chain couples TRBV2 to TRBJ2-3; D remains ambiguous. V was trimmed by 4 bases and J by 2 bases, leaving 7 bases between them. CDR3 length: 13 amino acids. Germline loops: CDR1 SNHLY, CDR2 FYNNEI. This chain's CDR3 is CASSVFLTDTQYF. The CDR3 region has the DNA TGTGCCAGCAGTGTCTTCCTCACAGATACGCAGTATTTT.

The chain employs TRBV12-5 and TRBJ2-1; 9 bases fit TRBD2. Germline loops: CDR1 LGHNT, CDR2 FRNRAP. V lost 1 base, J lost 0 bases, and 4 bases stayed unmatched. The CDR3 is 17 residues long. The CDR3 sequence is CASGLAPSGVSYNEQFF. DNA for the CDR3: TGTGCTAGTGGTTTGGCCCCTAGCGGGGTCTCCTACAATGAGCAGTTCTTC.

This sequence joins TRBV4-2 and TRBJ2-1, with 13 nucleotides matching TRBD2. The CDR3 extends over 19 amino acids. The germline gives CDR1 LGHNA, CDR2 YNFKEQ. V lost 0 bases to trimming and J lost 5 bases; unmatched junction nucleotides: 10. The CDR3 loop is CASSQDHRTSGGVNNEQFF. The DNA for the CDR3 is TGTGCCAGCAGCCAAGATCATAGGACTAGCGGGGGAGTGAACAATGAGCAGTTCTTC.

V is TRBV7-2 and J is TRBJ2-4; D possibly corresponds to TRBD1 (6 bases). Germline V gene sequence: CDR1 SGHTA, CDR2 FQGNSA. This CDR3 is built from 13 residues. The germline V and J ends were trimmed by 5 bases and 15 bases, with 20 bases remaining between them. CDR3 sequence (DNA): TGTGCCAGCAGCCTAACGCCCCGACAGGTTCGGTACTTC. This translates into CASSLTPRQVRYF. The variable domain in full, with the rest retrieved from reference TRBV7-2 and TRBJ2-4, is GAGVSQSPSNKVTEKGKDVELRCDPISGHTALYWYRQSLGQGLEFLIYFQGNSAPDKSGLPSDRFSAERTGGSVSTLTIQRTQQEDSAVYLCASSLTPRQVRYFGAGTRLSVL.

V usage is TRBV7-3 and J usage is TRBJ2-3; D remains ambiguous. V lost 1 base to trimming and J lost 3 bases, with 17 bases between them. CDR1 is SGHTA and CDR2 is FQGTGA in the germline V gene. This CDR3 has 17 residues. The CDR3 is CASSLNPSRTRTDTQYF. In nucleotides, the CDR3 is TGTGCCAGCAGCTTAAACCCATCCCGTACTCGTACAGATACGCAGTATTTT.

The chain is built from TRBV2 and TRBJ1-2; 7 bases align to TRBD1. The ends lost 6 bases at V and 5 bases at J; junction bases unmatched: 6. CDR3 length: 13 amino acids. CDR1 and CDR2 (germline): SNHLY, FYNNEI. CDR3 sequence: CASSPTGIYGYTF. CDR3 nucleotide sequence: TGTGCCAGCAGCCCGACAGGGATTTATGGCTACACCTTC.

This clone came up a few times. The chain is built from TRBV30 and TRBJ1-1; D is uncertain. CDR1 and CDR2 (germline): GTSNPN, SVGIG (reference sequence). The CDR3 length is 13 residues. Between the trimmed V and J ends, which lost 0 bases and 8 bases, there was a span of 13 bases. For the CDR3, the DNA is TGTGCCTGGAGTGTGGAGGGCAGAGGAGAAGCTTTCTTT. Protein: CAWSVEGRGEAFF.

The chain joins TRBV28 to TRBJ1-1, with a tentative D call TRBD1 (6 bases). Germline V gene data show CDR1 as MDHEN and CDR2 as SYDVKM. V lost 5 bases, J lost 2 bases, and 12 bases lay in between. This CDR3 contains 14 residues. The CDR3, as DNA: TGTGCCAGCAGTCCATTGACAGGAAACACTGAAGCTTTCTTT. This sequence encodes CASSPLTGNTEAFF.

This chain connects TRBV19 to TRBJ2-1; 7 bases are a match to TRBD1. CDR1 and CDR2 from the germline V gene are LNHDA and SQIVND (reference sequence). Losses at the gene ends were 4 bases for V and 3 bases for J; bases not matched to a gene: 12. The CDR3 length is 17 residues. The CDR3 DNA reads TGTGCCAGTAGTAACCCTGGAGTAGGGGGCTACTACAATGAGCAGTTCTTC. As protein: CASSNPGVGGYYNEQFF.